This T cell receptor (beta chain) was retrieved from a study of blood T cell repertoires in COVID-19. Study-level background: Donors in the United States, Italy and Spain gave samples during acute or convalescent COVID-19. The analysed material was cDNA or gDNA that came from T cells, B-cell-depleted T cells, or PBMCs.

In the original analysis: Amplification of reference gene primers was used by the study to estimate nucleated cell counts. Some clones are missing from TCRdb's copy, which holds only in-frame ones; the method was immunoSEQ multiplex PCR. V and J calls and clone size are given by that table; D and trimming were obtained from the DNA. The sample holds fewer than 350,000 clones, roughly 90% seen once. In assigning cohorts, the study relied on participant-reported clinical history. Germline CDR1 LNHDA, CDR2 SQIVND (reference sequence). The CDR3 totals 16 residues. V was pared by 6 bases and J by 1 base, with 10 bases of the junction left unmatched.

The sequenced sample was PBMCs or T cells enriched from blood (not recorded which). The V gene is TRBV19, the J gene TRBJ1-1; 8 bases are a match to TRBD1. This TCR was recovered from a woman between 18 and 29 years old with acute COVID-19. DNA of the CDR3: TGTGCCAGTAGATCTACCAGGACAGGGTCGAACACTGAAGCTTTCTTT. Its protein product is CASRSTRTGSNTEAFF.